This record looks at one TCR beta chain sequence and its context. Other DNA sequences from this sample encode an identical CDR3 as well. This sample is part of a study of cytomegalovirus exposure and HLA in healthy donors. This PCR relied on a set of 60 Vbeta primers and 13 Jbeta primers. Sequencing used immunoSEQ multiplex PCR; TCRdb keeps in-frame clones, though not all of them. The sample comprises about 190,000 clones, 60% to 80% of which are singletons, and less than 4% rests with the top ten. The germline V gene has CDR1 MDHEN and CDR2 SYDVKM. The CDR3 has 14 amino acids. Between the trimmed V and J ends, which lost 4 bases and 5 bases, there was a span of 14 bases.

Sequencing was carried out using PBMCs. The V gene is TRBV28, the J gene TRBJ2-5; D possibly corresponds to TRBD1 (6 bases). The source is a woman in her thirties in good health and CMV-seropositive. CDR3 loop: CASSSGHQQETQYF. DNA for the CDR3: TGTGCCAGCAGTTCGGGACACCAACAGGAGACCCAGTACTTC.